This is a list of T cell receptor beta chains from one sample in a study of CD8 T cells in Susac syndrome. TCRdb recomputed calls from the immunoSEQ multiplex PCR reads with MiXCR, one row per CDR3 protein. The sample shows around 300,000 distinct CDR3 sequences, 75% to 90% of them seen only once. The sequenced sample consisted of CD8+ T cells from PBMCs. The receptor set was obtained from a human donor with multiple sclerosis. Each CDR3 is given with its conserved first and last residue. The D gene is left open where the match is weak. Only some rows state a clone size, as once, few, many or a class for expanded clones.

TRBV29-1	TRBJ2-7	TRBD1	.	12	CSVATGLGEQYF	TGCAGCGTCGCGACAGGGTTGGGTGAGCAGTACTTC
TRBV9	TRBJ2-5	.	.	14	CASSHEGLRETQYF	TGTGCCAGCAGCCACGAGGGGCTACGAGAGACCCAGTACTTC
TRBV7-8	TRBJ2-5	TRBD2	.	16	CASSPTRGGSEETQYF	TGTGCCAGCAGCCCCACGAGGGGAGGGTCCGAGGAGACCCAGTACTTC
TRBV5-4	TRBJ2-1	TRBD2	.	19	CASSGLALQSDLPYNEQFF	TGTGCCAGCAGCGGACTAGCCCTCCAAAGCGACTTACCGTACAATGAGCAGTTCTTC
TRBV19	TRBJ2-1	TRBD1	.	15	CASSSGTGSYNEQFF	TGTGCCAGTAGCTCCGGGACAGGCTCCTACAATGAGCAGTTCTTC
TRBV7-9	TRBJ2-5	.	.	12	CASELPGEAQYF	TGTGCCAGCGAACTACCAGGGGAGGCCCAGTACTTC
TRBV6-2/TRBV6-3	TRBJ2-2	.	once	13	CASSYYRTGELFF	TGTGCCAGCAGTTACTATCGCACCGGGGAGCTGTTTTTT
TRBV29-1	TRBJ2-1	.	.	13	CSSPDFYGGEQSF	TGCAGCTCCCCCGACTTCTATGGGGGTGAGCAGTCCTTC
TRBV4-1	TRBJ2-7	.	.	13	CASSQDYRTEQYF	TGCGCCAGCAGCCAAGATTACAGAACCGAGCAGTACTTC
TRBV13	TRBJ2-7	TRBD2	.	14	CASSLGGGADEQYF	TGTGCCAGCAGCTTAGGCGGGGGGGCCGACGAGCAGTACTTC
TRBV30	TRBJ2-1	TRBD2	.	16	CAWTPSTSGPDNEQFF	TGTGCCTGGACCCCGTCGACTAGCGGACCTGACAATGAGCAGTTCTTC
TRBV19	TRBJ1-6	TRBD1	.	16	CASSMSSGGSNSPLHF	TGTGCCAGTAGTATGTCGTCAGGGGGCAGTAATTCACCCCTCCACTTT
TRBV20-1	TRBJ2-7	TRBD1	.	15	CSARGDRGDSYEQYF	TGCAGTGCTAGAGGGGACAGGGGAGACTCCTACGAGCAGTACTTC
TRBV29-1	TRBJ2-1	TRBD2	once	17	CSVEDPGGSGGNNEQFF	TGCAGCGTTGAAGACCCGGGTGGTAGCGGGGGTAACAATGAGCAGTTCTTC
TRBV4-3	TRBJ2-3	TRBD1	.	18	CASSQGPGQGHSTDTQYF	TGCGCCAGCAGCCAAGGCCCCGGACAGGGACATAGCACAGATACGCAGTATTTT
TRBV7-3	TRBJ2-3	.	.	15	CASSLGLATTDTQYF	TGTGCCAGCAGCTTAGGGCTAGCGACCACAGATACGCAGTATTTT
TRBV5-6	TRBJ2-7	.	.	14	CASSFPALGYEQYF	TGTGCCAGCAGCTTTCCGGCTCTGGGGTACGAGCAGTACTTC
TRBV7-9	TRBJ1-1	TRBD1	.	16	CASSPDRGPRGAEAFF	TGTGCCAGCAGTCCGGACAGGGGCCCCCGGGGGGCTGAAGCTTTCTTT
TRBV9	TRBJ2-3	TRBD2	.	15	CASSLSGIRTDTQYF	TGTGCCAGCAGCCTTAGCGGGATACGCACAGATACGCAGTATTTT
TRBV7-9	TRBJ2-1	TRBD2	.	17	CASSSTGGTRSYNEQFF	TGTGCCAGCAGCTCGACTGGCGGGACTAGGAGCTACAATGAGCAGTTCTTC
TRBV7-9	TRBJ2-5	.	.	15	CASSLYGGVQETQYF	TGTGCCAGCAGCTTATATGGGGGTGTCCAAGAGACCCAGTACTTC
TRBV2	TRBJ2-1	TRBD2	.	15	CASSDPGGRTDEQFF	TGTGCCAGCAGTGACCCTGGCGGGAGGACAGATGAGCAGTTCTTC
TRBV3-1	TRBJ2-2	TRBD2	.	18	CASSQDRGVPPNTGELFF	TGTGCCAGCAGCCAAGACCGGGGGGTCCCCCCCAACACCGGGGAGCTGTTTTTT
TRBV4-1	TRBJ1-3	.	.	15	CASSRLRLEGNTIYF	TGCGCCAGCAGCCGCCTCAGGCTGGAGGGAAACACCATATATTTT
TRBV30	TRBJ1-5	TRBD1	.	13	CAWGTGIDQPQHF	TGTGCCTGGGGGACAGGGATCGATCAGCCCCAGCATTTT
TRBV9	TRBJ2-1	.	.	15	CASSVGGGTGNEQFF	TGTGCCAGCAGCGTAGGAGGAGGGACGGGTAATGAGCAGTTCTTC
TRBV5-1	TRBJ2-1	TRBD2	once	17	CASSSGTSPIMGNEQFF	TGCGCCAGCAGCTCCGGGACTAGCCCTATAATGGGCAATGAGCAGTTCTTC
TRBV7-9	TRBJ2-5	TRBD2	.	15	CASSLASGGQETQYF	TGTGCCAGCAGCTTGGCTAGCGGGGGTCAAGAGACCCAGTACTTC
TRBV20-1	TRBJ1-1	.	.	14	CSARVDGANTEAFF	TGCAGTGCTAGAGTGGATGGAGCGAACACTGAAGCTTTCTTT
TRBV4-1	TRBJ2-7	.	.	15	CASSQGVTSSYEQYF	TGCGCCAGCAGCCAAGGAGTCACTAGCTCCTACGAGCAGTACTTC
TRBV20-1	TRBJ1-5	TRBD1	.	17	CSARDGQGDATHQPQHF	TGCAGTGCTAGAGATGGGCAGGGGGACGCGACCCATCAGCCCCAGCATTTT
TRBV7-8	TRBJ2-5	.	.	17	CASSESPGRPIGETQYF	TGTGCCAGCAGCGAAAGCCCAGGGAGGCCTATCGGAGAGACCCAGTACTTC
TRBV12-3/TRBV12-4	TRBJ2-3	.	.	14	CASSSGGRPDTQYF	TGTGCCAGCAGCTCCGGGGGGCGTCCAGATACGCAGTATTTT
TRBV30	TRBJ2-7	TRBD1	.	15	CAWSVGTGDFHEQYF	TGTGCCTGGAGTGTAGGGACAGGGGATTTCCACGAGCAGTACTTC
TRBV11-3	TRBJ2-6	TRBD1	once	17	CASSSRKTGAGANVLTF	TGTGCCAGCAGCTCCCGAAAGACAGGGGCTGGGGCCAACGTCCTGACTTTC
TRBV30	TRBJ2-7	.	once	14	CAWSVPPLTYEQYF	TGTGCCTGGAGTGTACCTCCACTTACCTACGAGCAGTACTTC
TRBV20-1	TRBJ1-1	TRBD1	.	13	CSAGDREATEAFF	TGCAGTGCTGGGGACAGGGAGGCCACTGAAGCTTTCTTT
TRBV4-3	TRBJ2-7	.	.	15	CASSQIRDPLYEQYF	TGCGCCAGCAGCCAGATACGGGACCCTCTCTACGAGCAGTACTTC
TRBV7-2	TRBJ2-7	.	few	14	CASSLGVDSYEQYF	TGTGCCAGCAGCTTAGGTGTAGACTCCTACGAGCAGTACTTC
TRBV9	TRBJ1-2	TRBD1	once	17	CASRGFRDRAPSYGYTF	TGTGCCAGCAGGGGGTTTCGGGACAGGGCTCCCAGCTATGGCTACACCTTC
TRBV7-6	TRBJ1-5	.	.	14	CASSLLQGNQPQHF	TGTGCCAGCAGCTTATTACAGGGTAATCAGCCCCAGCATTTT
TRBV9	TRBJ2-5	.	once	15	CASSPPMAGVETQYF	TGTGCCAGCAGCCCCCCGATGGCCGGGGTGGAGACCCAGTACTTC
TRBV7-2	TRBJ2-1	.	few	13	CASSLWGYNEQFF	TGTGCCAGCAGCTTGTGGGGCTACAATGAGCAGTTCTTC
TRBV7-9	TRBJ2-7	TRBD1	.	14	CASSGGTGKYEQYF	TGTGCCAGCAGCGGCGGGACAGGGAAGTACGAGCAGTACTTC
TRBV15	TRBJ1-1	.	.	14	CATSSRIANTEAFF	TGTGCCACCAGCAGCCGCATCGCTAACACTGAAGCTTTCTTT
TRBV29-1	TRBJ1-2	TRBD1	once	18	CSVRSRDRAAPSNYGYTF	TGCAGCGTTAGGTCCCGGGACAGGGCTGCTCCGTCTAACTATGGCTACACCTTC
TRBV12-3/TRBV12-4	TRBJ2-2	.	few	13	CASSSGPTGELFF	TGTGCCAGCAGCTCCGGGCCCACCGGGGAGCTGTTTTTT
TRBV9	TRBJ2-7	.	few	16	CASSLGVALSLDEQYF	TGTGCCAGCAGCCTGGGGGTGGCATTGTCGCTCGACGAGCAGTACTTC
TRBV21-1	TRBJ1-5	.	.	15	CASSKARQGDQPQHF	TGTGCCAGCAGCAAAGCGCGACAGGGGGATCAGCCCCAGCATTTT
TRBV15	TRBJ2-3	TRBD1	.	12	CAIGTDYYTQYF	TGTGCCATCGGGACAGACTATTATACGCAGTATTTT
TRBV11-2	TRBJ2-2	.	.	15	CASSKETANTGELFF	TGTGCCAGCAGCAAAGAGACTGCGAACACCGGGGAGCTGTTTTTT
TRBV7-2	TRBJ2-5	.	.	19	CASSPWGSGAYSPPETQYF	TGTGCCAGCAGCCCGTGGGGGAGTGGGGCTTACAGCCCCCCAGAGACCCAGTACTTC
TRBV4-2	TRBJ2-1	TRBD1	.	16	CASSHPPGTGYNEQFF	TGTGCCAGCAGCCATCCACCCGGGACAGGCTACAATGAGCAGTTCTTC
TRBV27	TRBJ2-5	.	.	19	CASRPRPYTNLQKQETQYF	TGTGCCAGCAGACCTAGGCCCTATACAAACCTACAAAAACAAGAGACCCAGTACTTC